This T cell receptor (beta chain) is from a study of naive and memory T cell subsets. Two oligonucleotides, mixed equimolar, formed the beta constant-region primer covering TRBC1 and TRBC2. TCRdb re-derived calls from the UMI-ligation and nested PCR reads in MiXCR, one entry per CDR3 protein. Of around 90,000 distinct CDR3 sequences detected, around 6.5% appear once; the ten largest clones hold about 1.6%. The CDR3 loop spans 15 amino acids. Trimming took 2 bases from V and 5 from J, leaving 13 bases between them. CDR1 is SGHKS and CDR2 is YYEKEE in the germline V gene (reference sequence). This clonotype was observed at least ten times.

This clonotype originated in a human donor in good health. The sequenced sample was central memory CD4+ T cells from blood. The rearrangement uses TRBV5-5 and TRBJ2-2; D gene unclear. This CDR3 reads CASSFDGLGTGELFF. CDR3 nucleotides: TGTGCCAGCAGCTTCGACGGATTAGGGACCGGGGAGCTGTTTTTT.